This T cell receptor (beta chain) was captured by sequencing in a study of a mutant IDH1 vaccine in newly diagnosed glioma (dated by TCRdb to about 2021). The study in broad terms: Patients were given eight vaccinations, in weeks 1, 3, 5, 7, 11, 15, 19 and 23, which matched visits V03 through V10. In the chemotherapy-containing groups, vaccination started alongside temozolomide cycles, whereas in patients who had radiotherapy alone it started 4-6 weeks after radiotherapy. Of the 32 patients who were treated, around 60% were male and approximately 40% were female, and the mean age was roughly 40 years. Prior to enrollment, standard therapy consisting of radiotherapy alone, temozolomide alone, or radiochemotherapy with temozolomide had been administered to patients, with the combination being received by most patients. Peripheral blood samples were drawn at six visits, namely V03 (baseline), V05, V07, V10, V12 and V13. Longitudinal TCRB deep sequencing was performed for 25 to 30 treated patients wherever samples were available for exploratory analyses. Points the paper makes about the study in general: Pseudoprogression appeared unrelated to alterations in the top peripheral T cell clonotypes detected by TCRB sequencing. Immune responses induced by the vaccine were seen in around 93% of patients across multiple MHC alleles. According to the authors, sample limitations meant that analyses of patient blood samples could not be reproduced. Selection of PBMC samples for TCRB deep sequencing was based on availability.

The time point label of this sample denotes: week 11, during vaccination. Each vaccine dose was 300 ug of a 20-mer mutant IDH1 peptide in Montanide, given subcutaneously with topical imiquimod. Donors had newly diagnosed WHO grade 3 or 4 IDH1-mutant astrocytomas with loss of nuclear ATRX. The samples were drawn from NOA16, a multicentre, single-arm, open-label phase I trial in Germany that tested a mutant IDH1 peptide vaccine in humans for the first time. The DNeasy Blood and Tissue Kit was used to extract genomic DNA from EDTA blood for TCRB sequencing. CDR3 length: 12 amino acids, cysteine to phenylalanine. Only the CDR3 region is kept as DNA, spanning 36 bases read in frame from base 1. V sheds 4 bases and J sheds 7 bases, leaving 9 bases between their ends. For CDR1 and CDR2, the germline V gene (reference sequence) lists LNHDA and SQIVND. About this clone: The clone's antigen remains unknown. The input lacks base qualities; no much larger clone sits a single base away.

Libraries were prepared through the immunoSEQ multiplex PCR assay. Following the manufacturer's protocol, the hsTCRB Kit was used to amplify rearranged TCR beta chain sequences. An Illumina MiSeq was used to sequence the TCRB libraries. For the original study's pipeline: Demultiplexing, trimming and gene mapping were performed with the kit vendor's proprietary platform. The immuneACCESS repertoire file appears here via TCRdb, limited to in-frame rearrangements. These files lack a portion of the clones; in checked studies, under half of the deficit traces to unresolved V genes, and the cause of the others is not known. For V, J and clone size, that table is used; D and trimming come from the DNA. For this sample the table gives approximately 40,000 clones, of which roughly 84% were detected only once. Approximately 2% of the sample lies in the top ten.

The receptor's source is a man aged 40-55 years with glioma. Sequencing was performed on PBMCs, taken from a glioma patient whose treatment included an IDH1 peptide vaccine. This chain joins TRBV19 to TRBJ2-3; no D gene is confidently identified. The CDR3 reads CASSKPPYTQYF. Here is the DNA: TGTGCCAGTAGTAAGCCCCCTTATACGCAGTATTTT.